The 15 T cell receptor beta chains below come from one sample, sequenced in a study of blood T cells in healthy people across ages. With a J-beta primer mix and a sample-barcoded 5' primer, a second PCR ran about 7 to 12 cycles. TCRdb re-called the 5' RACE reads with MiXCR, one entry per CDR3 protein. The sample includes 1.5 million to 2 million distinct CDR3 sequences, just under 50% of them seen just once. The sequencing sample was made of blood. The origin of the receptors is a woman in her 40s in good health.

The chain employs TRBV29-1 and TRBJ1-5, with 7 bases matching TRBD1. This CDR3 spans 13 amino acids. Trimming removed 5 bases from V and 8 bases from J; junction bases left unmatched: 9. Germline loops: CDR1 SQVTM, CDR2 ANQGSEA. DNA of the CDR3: TGCAGCGTTCAACAGGGGAAGGATAAGCCCCAGCATTTT. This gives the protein CSVQQGKDKPQHF.

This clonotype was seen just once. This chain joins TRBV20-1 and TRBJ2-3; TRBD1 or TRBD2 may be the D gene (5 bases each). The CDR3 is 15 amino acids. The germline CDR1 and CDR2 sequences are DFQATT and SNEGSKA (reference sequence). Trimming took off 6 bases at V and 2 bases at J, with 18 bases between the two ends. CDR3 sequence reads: CSAPNRGSSTDTQYF. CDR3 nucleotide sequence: TGCAGTGCGCCGAATCGGGGCTCCTCCACAGATACGCAGTATTTT.

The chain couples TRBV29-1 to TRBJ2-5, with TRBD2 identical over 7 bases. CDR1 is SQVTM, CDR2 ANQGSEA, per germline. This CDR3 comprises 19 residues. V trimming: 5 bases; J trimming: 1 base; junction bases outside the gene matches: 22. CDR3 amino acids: CSVKFDRWLAAVFQETQYF. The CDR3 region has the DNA TGCAGCGTTAAATTCGATCGGTGGCTAGCGGCAGTCTTCCAAGAGACCCAGTACTTC.

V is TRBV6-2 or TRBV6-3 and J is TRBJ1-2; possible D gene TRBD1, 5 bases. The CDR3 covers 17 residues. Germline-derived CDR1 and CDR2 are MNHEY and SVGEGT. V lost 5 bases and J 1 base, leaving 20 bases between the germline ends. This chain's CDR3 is CASSTIRGADGNYGYTF. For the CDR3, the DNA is TGTGCCAGCAGTACCATCCGAGGGGCGGATGGTAACTATGGCTACACCTTC.

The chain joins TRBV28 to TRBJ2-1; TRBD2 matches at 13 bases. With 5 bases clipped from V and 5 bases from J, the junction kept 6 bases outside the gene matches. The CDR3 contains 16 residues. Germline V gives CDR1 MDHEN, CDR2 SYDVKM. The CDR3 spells CASSETSGGSHNEQFF. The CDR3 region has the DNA TGTGCCAGCAGTGAGACTAGCGGGGGGTCTCACAATGAGCAGTTCTTC.

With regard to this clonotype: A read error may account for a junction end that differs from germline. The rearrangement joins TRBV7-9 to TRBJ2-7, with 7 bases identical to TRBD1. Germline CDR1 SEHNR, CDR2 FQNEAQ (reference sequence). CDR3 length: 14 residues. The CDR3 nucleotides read TGTGCCAACAGCTTAGGGGGCATCTCCTACGAGCAGTACTTC. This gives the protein CANSLGGISYEQYF.

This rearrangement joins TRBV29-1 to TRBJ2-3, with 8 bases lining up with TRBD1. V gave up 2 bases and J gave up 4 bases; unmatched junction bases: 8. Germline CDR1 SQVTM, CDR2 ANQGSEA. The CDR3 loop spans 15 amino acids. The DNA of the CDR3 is TGCAGCGTTGAACCTGGACAGGGTTACGCAGATACGCAGTATTTT. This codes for CSVEPGQGYADTQYF.

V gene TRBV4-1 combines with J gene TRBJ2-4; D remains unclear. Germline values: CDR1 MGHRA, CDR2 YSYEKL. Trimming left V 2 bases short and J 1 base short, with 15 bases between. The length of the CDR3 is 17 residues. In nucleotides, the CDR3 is TGCGCCAGCAGCCAAAAGGTGTTGAACGGTGCCAAAAACATTCAGTACTTC. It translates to CASSQKVLNGAKNIQYF.

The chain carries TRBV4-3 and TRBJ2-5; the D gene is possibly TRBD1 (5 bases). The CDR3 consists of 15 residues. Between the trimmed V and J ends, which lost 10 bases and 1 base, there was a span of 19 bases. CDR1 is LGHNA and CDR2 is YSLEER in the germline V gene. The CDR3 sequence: CATKRNRLGQETQYF. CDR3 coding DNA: TGCGCCACCAAACGGAACAGGTTAGGCCAAGAGACCCAGTACTTC.

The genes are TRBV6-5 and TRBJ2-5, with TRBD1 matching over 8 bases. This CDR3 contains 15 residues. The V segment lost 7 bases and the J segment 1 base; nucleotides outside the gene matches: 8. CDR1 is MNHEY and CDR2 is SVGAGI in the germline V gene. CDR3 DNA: TGTGCCAGCAATTCGAGGGACAGGCGCCAAGAGACCCAGTACTTC. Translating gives CASNSRDRRQETQYF.

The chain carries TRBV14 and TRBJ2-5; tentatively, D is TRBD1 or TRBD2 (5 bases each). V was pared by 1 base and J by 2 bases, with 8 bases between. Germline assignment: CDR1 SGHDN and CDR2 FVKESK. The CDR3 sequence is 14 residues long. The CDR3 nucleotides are TGTGCCAGCAGCCAAGTGAGGGGACAAGAGACCCAGTACTTC. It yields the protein CASSQVRGQETQYF. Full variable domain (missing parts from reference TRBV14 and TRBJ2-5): EAGVTQFPSHSVIEKGQTVTLRCDPISGHDNLYWYRRVMGKEIKFLLHFVKESKQDESGMPNNRFLAERTGGTYSTLKVQPAELEDSGVYFCASSQVRGQETQYFGPGTRLLVL.

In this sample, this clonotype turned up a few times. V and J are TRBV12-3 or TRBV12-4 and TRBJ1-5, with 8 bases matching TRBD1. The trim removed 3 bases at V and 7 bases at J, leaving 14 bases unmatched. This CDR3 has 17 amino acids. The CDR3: CASSFLTIGQGRQPQHF. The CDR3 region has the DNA TGTGCCAGCAGTTTTCTCACAATCGGACAGGGCCGGCAGCCCCAGCATTTT.

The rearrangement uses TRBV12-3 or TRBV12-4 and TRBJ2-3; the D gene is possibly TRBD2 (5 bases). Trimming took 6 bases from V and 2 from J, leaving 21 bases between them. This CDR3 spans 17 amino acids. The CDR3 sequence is CASSSPRTARATDTQYF. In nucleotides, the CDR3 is TGTGCCAGCAGCTCTCCCCGTACGGCGCGGGCCACAGATACGCAGTATTTT.

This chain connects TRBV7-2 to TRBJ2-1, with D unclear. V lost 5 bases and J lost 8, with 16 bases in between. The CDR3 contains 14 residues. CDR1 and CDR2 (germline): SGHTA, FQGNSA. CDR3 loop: CASSPQLRSHEQFF. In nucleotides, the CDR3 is TGTGCCAGCAGCCCCCAACTCAGATCCCATGAGCAGTTCTTC.

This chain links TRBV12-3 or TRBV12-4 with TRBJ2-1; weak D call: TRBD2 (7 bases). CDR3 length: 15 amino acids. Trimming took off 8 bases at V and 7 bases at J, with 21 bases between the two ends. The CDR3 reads CASRSGGAWGNEQFF. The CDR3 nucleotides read TGTGCCAGCCGCTCGGGGGGCGCCTGGGGTAATGAGCAGTTCTTC.